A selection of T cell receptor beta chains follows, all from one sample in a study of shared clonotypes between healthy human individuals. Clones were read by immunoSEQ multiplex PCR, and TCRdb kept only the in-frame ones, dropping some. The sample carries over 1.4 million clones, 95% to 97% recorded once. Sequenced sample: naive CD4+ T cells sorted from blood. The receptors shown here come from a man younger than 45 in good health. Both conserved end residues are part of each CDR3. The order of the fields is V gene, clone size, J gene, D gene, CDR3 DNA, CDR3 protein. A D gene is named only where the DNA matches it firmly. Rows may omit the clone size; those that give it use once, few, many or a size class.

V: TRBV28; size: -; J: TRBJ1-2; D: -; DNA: TGTGCCAGCAGTTTGTCCATTTATGGCTACACCTTC; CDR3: CASSLSIYGYTF
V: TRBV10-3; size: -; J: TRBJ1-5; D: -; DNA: TGTGCCATCAGTTCTGATCTTTATAGCAATCAGCCCCAGCATTTT; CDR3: CAISSDLYSNQPQHF
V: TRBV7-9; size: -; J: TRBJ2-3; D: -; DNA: TGTGCCAGCAGCTCGGATTCGGGGACGCAGTATTTT; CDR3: CASSSDSGTQYF
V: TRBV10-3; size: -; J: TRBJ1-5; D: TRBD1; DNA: TGTGCCACCTTACCGGACAGGGAACCTCAGCCCCAGCATTTT; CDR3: CATLPDREPQPQHF
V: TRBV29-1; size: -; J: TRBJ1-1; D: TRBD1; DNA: TGCAGCGTCGTGGGACAGATGAACACTGAAGCTTTCTTT; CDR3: CSVVGQMNTEAFF
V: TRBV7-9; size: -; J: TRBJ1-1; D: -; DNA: TGTGCCAGCAGCCAACAATCGAACACTGAAGCTTTCTTT; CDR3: CASSQQSNTEAFF
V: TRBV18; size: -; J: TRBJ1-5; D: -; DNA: TGTGCCAGCTCACCAGGGGCGAGCAATCAGCCCCAGCATTTT; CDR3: CASSPGASNQPQHF
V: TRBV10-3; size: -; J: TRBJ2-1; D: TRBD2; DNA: TGTGCCATCAGTAGACTAGCGGGATACAATGAGCAGTTCTTC; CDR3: CAISRLAGYNEQFF
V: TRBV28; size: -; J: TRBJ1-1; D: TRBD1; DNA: TGTGCCAGCAGTCCGAACGACAGGGCGAACACTGAAGCTTTCTTT; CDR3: CASSPNDRANTEAFF
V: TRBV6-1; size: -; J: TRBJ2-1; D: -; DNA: TGTGCCAGCACATGGTCACAGGATTTTTACAATGAGCAGTTCTTC; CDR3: CASTWSQDFYNEQFF
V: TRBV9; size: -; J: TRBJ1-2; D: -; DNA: TGTGCCAGCAGCGTATTAACGGACCTCTCGGGCTACACCTTC; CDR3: CASSVLTDLSGYTF
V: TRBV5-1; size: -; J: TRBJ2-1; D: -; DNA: TGCGCCAGCAGCGGGGGGACACTTGAGCAGTTCTTC; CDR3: CASSGGTLEQFF
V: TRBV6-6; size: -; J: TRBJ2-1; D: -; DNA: TGTGCCAGCAGCGACCCCGGTTCCTTCTACAATGAGCAGTTCTTC; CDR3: CASSDPGSFYNEQFF
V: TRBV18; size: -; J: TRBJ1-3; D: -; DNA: TGTGCCAGCTCACCACTAGAAGGAGGTGGTTCTGGAAACACCATATATTTT; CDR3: CASSPLEGGGSGNTIYF
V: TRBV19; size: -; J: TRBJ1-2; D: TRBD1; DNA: TGTGCCAGTAGTATAAGGGGGCAGGACTATGGCTACACCTTC; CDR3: CASSIRGQDYGYTF
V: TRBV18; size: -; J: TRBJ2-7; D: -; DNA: TGTGCCAGCTCACCGGACGGTACCTACGAGCAGTACTTC; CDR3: CASSPDGTYEQYF
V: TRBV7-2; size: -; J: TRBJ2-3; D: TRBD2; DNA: TGTGCCAGCAGCGTATTAGCGGGATTCACAGATACGCAGTATTTT; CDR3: CASSVLAGFTDTQYF
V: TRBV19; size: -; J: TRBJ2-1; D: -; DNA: TGTGCCAGTATCGCGGGTACCAATGAGCAGTTCTTC; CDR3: CASIAGTNEQFF
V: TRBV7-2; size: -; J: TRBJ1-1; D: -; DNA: TGTGCCAGCACCATCTCCCGGGGACTGGGTGAAGCTTTCTTT; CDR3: CASTISRGLGEAFF
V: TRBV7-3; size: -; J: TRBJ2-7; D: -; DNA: TGTGCCAGCAGTGCTGGACTAACCTACGAGCAGTACTTC; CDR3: CASSAGLTYEQYF
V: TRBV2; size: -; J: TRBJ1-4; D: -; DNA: TGTGCCACGGGTTTCGAGCCCGCTGCCCGGATCGGAGAGGATAATGAAAAACTGTTTTTT; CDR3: CATGFEPAARIGEDNEKLFF
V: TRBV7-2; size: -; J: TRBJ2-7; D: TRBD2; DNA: TGTGCCAGCAGCTTAGACCTAGCGGGAGTCCTCTCCTACGAGCAGTACTTC; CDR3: CASSLDLAGVLSYEQYF
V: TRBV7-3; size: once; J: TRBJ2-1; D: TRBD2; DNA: TGTGCCAGCAGCTTAGGGGCGGGAGGGGGATACAATGAGCAGTTCTTC; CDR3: CASSLGAGGGYNEQFF